A selection of T cell receptor beta chains follows, all from one sample in a study of T cell clonotyping in hematopoietic cell transplantation. This table comes from immunoSEQ multiplex PCR, and its TCRdb copy is limited to in-frame clones, with some not included. The sample includes roughly 30,000 clones, about 93% of them seen just once. The material sequenced was peripheral blood mononuclear cells, taken before stem cell transplant. These receptor sequences come from a man aged 50-60 years with acute myeloid leukemia. Some clones in this sample may be carry-over from other donors' samples. CDR3s include the opening cysteine and the closing phenylalanine or tryptophan. Each record gives: J gene, V gene, CDR3 protein.

j_gene: TRBJ2-3; v_gene: TRBV25-1; CDR3aa: CASSDLGTGGSLDTQYF
j_gene: TRBJ1-5; v_gene: TRBV30; CDR3aa: CAWSDSSNQPQHF
j_gene: TRBJ2-7; v_gene: TRBV7-8; CDR3aa: CASSSSVGISYEQYF
j_gene: TRBJ2-2; v_gene: TRBV6-4; CDR3aa: CASRAGTANTGELFF
j_gene: TRBJ1-2; v_gene: TRBV7-2; CDR3aa: CASSLAGAGNNYGYTF
j_gene: TRBJ2-2; v_gene: TRBV2; CDR3aa: CASRPGHPGSGELFF
j_gene: TRBJ1-2; v_gene: TRBV30; CDR3aa: CAWSPADRDGYTF
j_gene: TRBJ2-7; v_gene: TRBV7-2; CDR3aa: CASSLGASPRQGLSYEQYF
j_gene: TRBJ1-2; v_gene: TRBV9; CDR3aa: CASSVGQGAYGYTF
j_gene: TRBJ2-1; v_gene: TRBV5-5; CDR3aa: CASSLGWAYGDEQFF
j_gene: TRBJ1-6; v_gene: TRBV6-5; CDR3aa: CASSAQGRWDSPLHF
j_gene: TRBJ1-4; v_gene: TRBV5-4; CDR3aa: CASSSRQGWDEKLFF
j_gene: TRBJ2-7; v_gene: TRBV5-8; CDR3aa: CASSLVIEQYF
j_gene: TRBJ1-2; v_gene: TRBV5-1; CDR3aa: CASSRQLGGQGHYGYTF
j_gene: TRBJ2-3; v_gene: TRBV5-6; CDR3aa: CASSLGASTDTQYF
j_gene: TRBJ1-2; v_gene: TRBV4-3; CDR3aa: CASSQDLHTNYGYTF
j_gene: TRBJ2-2; v_gene: TRBV27; CDR3aa: CASSPLAAMNTGELFF
j_gene: TRBJ1-5; v_gene: TRBV18; CDR3aa: CASSRWAQHF
j_gene: TRBJ2-7; v_gene: TRBV6-5; CDR3aa: CASTRSFSYEQYF
j_gene: TRBJ1-5; v_gene: TRBV6-1; CDR3aa: CASSARGNQPQHF
j_gene: TRBJ2-6; v_gene: TRBV7-9; CDR3aa: CASSQGTGNSGANVLTF
j_gene: TRBJ2-1; v_gene: TRBV7-2; CDR3aa: CASSYIVPNEQFF
j_gene: TRBJ1-4; v_gene: TRBV11-2; CDR3aa: CASSGQGGGEKLFF
j_gene: TRBJ2-7; v_gene: TRBV6-5; CDR3aa: CASSFPGTSEYEQYF
j_gene: TRBJ1-4; v_gene: TRBV4-2; CDR3aa: CASSPQTIWTNEKLFF